Sequencing of this T cell receptor (beta chain) was carried out in a study of Graves' ophthalmopathy and Graves' hyperthyroidism. Study results and caveats: Prediction of ophthalmopathy progression reached around 71% sensitivity and approximately 73% specificity.

Judged by abundance, this clonotype is medium-sized. Its antigen remains unknown. The study amplified TCR beta CDR3 regions using RNA transcripts. HTBI primers served in a first-round RT-PCR, which a second-round multiplex PCR followed. TCRdb re-called the multiplex PCR reads through MiXCR, storing one row per CDR3 protein. The sample yields about 16,000 distinct CDR3 sequences, 46% seen once. The CDR3 has 13 amino acids. Germline V gene data show CDR1 as SGHTA and CDR2 as FQGTGA. The trim removed 4 bases at V and 4 bases at J, leaving 2 bases unmatched. The sequence was collected from a woman in her thirties or forties with stable Graves' hyperthyroidism. The rearrangement uses TRBV7-3 and TRBJ1-1, with 8 positions matching TRBD1. Sequencing was performed on peripheral blood. CDR3 region: CASSSGQVTEAFF. DNA for the CDR3: TGTGCCAGCAGCTCGGGACAGGTCACTGAAGCTTTCTTT.